The present TCR beta chain was sequenced within a study of blood T cells in healthy people across ages. For the second PCR, which ran for about 6 to 11 cycles, a sample-barcoded 5' primer and a J-beta primer mix were used. Every molecule of cDNA carried a tag from a template-switch adaptor with 12 random nucleotides. TCRdb used MiXCR to reprocess the 5' RACE reads, holding one entry per CDR3 protein. Here the sample spans around 1,500,000 distinct CDR3 sequences, roughly 40% being singletons. V lost 1 base, J lost 6 bases, and 13 bases lay in between. The CDR3 is 15 residues long. Germline lookup yields CDR1 MGHRA and CDR2 YSYEKL.

This receptor was obtained from a young woman in good health. The chain joins TRBV4-1 to TRBJ1-5, with a possible D match to TRBD1 (5 bases). The sample comprised blood. CDR3 sequence: CASSQAQGTPQPQHF. The CDR3 nucleotides are TGCGCCAGCAGCCAAGCACAAGGGACCCCTCAGCCCCAGCATTTT.